Below, 4 T cell receptor beta chains from the same sample are listed, as sequenced in a study of cytomegalovirus exposure and HLA in healthy donors. The PCR ran on 60 Vbeta and 13 Jbeta primers. Produced via immunoSEQ multiplex PCR; TCRdb's table is partial and in-frame only. Of approximately 100,000 clones in the sample, around 62% were seen once. The specimen sequenced was PBMCs. These TCRs come from a man aged 25 to 40 in good health and CMV-seropositive.

This clone was seen only a few times. V and J are TRBV4-1 and TRBJ2-7; possible D gene TRBD1, 6 bases. The CDR3 has 14 amino acids. V was cut by 4 bases and J by 3 bases, with 13 bases left in between. Germline values: CDR1 MGHRA, CDR2 YSYEKL. The CDR3 region is CASSLGTPGYEQYF. CDR3 nucleotide sequence: TGCGCCAGCAGCCTCGGGACACCAGGCTACGAGCAGTACTTC.

V is TRBV5-1 and J is TRBJ2-3; a weak D match, TRBD2 (6 bases). The ends were cut back, 1 base at V and 1 base at J, with 10 bases in the middle. The CDR3 covers 15 residues. Germline-derived CDR1 and CDR2 are SGHRS and YFSETQ. The DNA for the CDR3 is TGCGCCAGCAGCTTGCAAATAGCGGGCACAGATACGCAGTATTTT. Residues: CASSLQIAGTDTQYF. The entire variable domain, with the rest obtained from reference TRBV5-1 and TRBJ2-3, is as follows: KAGVTQTPRYLIKTRGQQVTLSCSPISGHRSVSWYQQTPGQGLQFLFEYFSETQRNKGNFPGRFSGRQFSNSRSEMNVSTLELGDSALYLCASSLQIAGTDTQYFGPGTRLTVL.

V is TRBV11-2 and J is TRBJ2-1; the match to TRBD2 covers 7 bases. V lost 2 bases to trimming and J lost 13 bases; unmatched junction nucleotides: 11. The germline CDR1 and CDR2 sequences are SGHAT and FQNNGV. The CDR3 extends over 14 amino acids. In nucleotides, the CDR3 is TGTGCCAGCAGCTTACCCGGGACTACCCGAAATCAGTTCTTC. It is translated as CASSLPGTTRNQFF. Based on the CDR3 plus reference TRBV11-2 and TRBJ2-1, the full variable domain is EAGVAQSPRYKIIEKRQSVAFWCNPISGHATLYWYQQILGQGPKLLIQFQNNGVVDDSQLPKDRFSAERLKGVDSTLKIQPAKLEDSAVYLCASSLPGTTRNQFFGPGTRLTVL.

This clone was counted between two and nine times. The chain couples TRBV6-5 to TRBJ2-7; D remains ambiguous. Germline values: CDR1 MNHEY, CDR2 SVGAGI. The CDR3 length is 14 residues. Between the trimmed V and J ends, which lost 5 bases and 2 bases, there was a span of 13 bases. The CDR3 spells CASSLRVAPYEQYF. CDR3 bases: TGTGCCAGCAGTCTCCGGGTCGCTCCCTACGAGCAGTACTTC.